This T cell receptor beta chain was retrieved from a study of cytomegalovirus exposure and HLA in healthy donors. The PCR ran on 60 Vbeta and 13 Jbeta primers. Sequencing used immunoSEQ multiplex PCR; TCRdb keeps in-frame clones, though not all of them. The sample contains about 160,000 clones, about 76% of which appear only once. Germline V gene data show CDR1 as SNHLY and CDR2 as FYNNEI. The CDR3 covers 14 residues. Trimming shortened V by 5 bases and J by 3 bases, and 12 bases separated the two germline ends. Sequenced input: PBMCs. This sequence joins TRBV2 and TRBJ2-3; D might be TRBD1 (6 bases). The sequence was collected from a female donor in good health and CMV-seronegative. The CDR3: CASSLQGRTDTQYF. CDR3 nucleotides: TGTGCCAGCAGTTTACAGGGTAGGACAGATACGCAGTATTTT.